One sample yielded the 32 T cell receptor beta chains listed below, sequenced in a study of cytomegalovirus exposure and HLA in healthy donors. Amplification used 60 Vbeta primers and 13 Jbeta primers. Data came from immunoSEQ multiplex PCR; TCRdb stores just in-frame clones and leaves some out. This sample carries 120,000 or so clones, 70% to 80% of them seen once, and the ten largest clones take about 8.3%. Sequenced: PBMCs. The receptors stem from a woman between 50 and 59 years old in good health and CMV-seropositive.

The chain couples TRBV19 to TRBJ1-5, with TRBD1 matching 9 bases. The length of the CDR3 is 16 residues. The V gene's germline CDR1 is LNHDA and CDR2 SQIVND (reference sequence). The ends lost 8 bases at V and 0 bases at J; junction bases unmatched: 8. CDR3 loop: CASGGTGGRSNQPQHF. CDR3 nucleotide sequence: TGTGCCAGTGGGGGAACAGGGGGCCGTAGCAATCAGCCCCAGCATTTT. The full variable domain, with the rest looked up from reference TRBV19 and TRBJ1-5, is DGGITQSPKYLFRKEGQNVTLSCEQNLNHDAMYWYRQDPGQGLRLIYYSQIVNDFQKGDIAEGYSVSREKKESFPLTVTSAQKNPTAFYLCASGGTGGRSNQPQHFGDGTRLSIL.

The chain uses TRBV4-3 and TRBJ2-3; 12 bases are a match to TRBD2. After removal of 4 bases from V and 4 bases from J, the junction contained 3 bases not matched to a gene. CDR3 length equals 15 residues. Germline assignment: CDR1 LGHNA and CDR2 YSLEER. The CDR3 DNA reads TGCGCCAGCAGCCTGACTAGCGGGAGTGCAGATACGCAGTATTTT. It is translated as CASSLTSGSADTQYF.

The chain combines TRBV5-1 with TRBJ2-5; 11 bases line up with TRBD2. Trimming cost V 0 bases and J 0 bases; bases outside gene matches: 4. The V gene's germline CDR1 is SGHRS and CDR2 YFSETQ. This CDR3 spans 17 amino acids. CDR3 nucleotide sequence: TGCGCCAGCAGCTTGGGGGTGGGACTAGCGGACCAAGAGACCCAGTACTTC. Amino acids: CASSLGVGLADQETQYF. Looking up the rest from reference TRBV5-1 and TRBJ2-5 gives the full variable domain: KAGVTQTPRYLIKTRGQQVTLSCSPISGHRSVSWYQQTPGQGLQFLFEYFSETQRNKGNFPGRFSGRQFSNSRSEMNVSTLELGDSALYLCASSLGVGLADQETQYFGPGTRLLVL.

This clone appeared once. V gene TRBV4-2 combines with J gene TRBJ1-2; 9 nucleotides agree with TRBD1. This CDR3 comprises 16 residues. Germline V CDR1 and CDR2: LGHNA, YNFKEQ. The junction had 10 bases not matched to a gene; V was cut back by 4 bases and J by 4 bases. The CDR3 is CASSPPDRGVSYGYTF. CDR3 nucleotides: TGTGCCAGCAGCCCCCCTGACAGGGGGGTGAGCTATGGCTACACCTTC.

The chain links TRBV29-1 to TRBJ2-7; 8 nucleotides line up with TRBD2. The CDR3 is 13 amino acids. Germline V lookup: CDR1 SQVTM, CDR2 ANQGSEA. With V trimmed by 5 bases and J by 5 bases, 8 bases remained unmatched. The CDR3 DNA is TGCAGCGTTCCCGGGAGGGGGTTCAACGAGCAGTACTTC. This translates into CSVPGRGFNEQYF.

CDR3 nucleotides: TGTGCCAGCAGCCTAGAGGGACTAGCGGGGGGGCTTGATACGCAGTATTTT. Encoded protein: CASSLEGLAGGLDTQYF. The chain employs TRBV7-2 and TRBJ2-3; TRBD2 matches at 16 bases. Trimming at V came to 5 bases and at J to 6 bases, leaving 8 bases not matched to a gene. Germline lookup yields CDR1 SGHTA and CDR2 FQGNSA. The CDR3 contains 17 residues.

The rearrangement links TRBV6-6 to TRBJ2-1; possible D gene TRBD1, 5 bases. CDR3 length: 14 amino acids. Between the trimmed V and J ends, which lost 7 bases and 4 bases, there was a span of 14 bases. Per germline, CDR1 MNHNY and CDR2 SVGAGI (reference sequence). CDR3 loop: CASMGQGKYNEQFF. The CDR3, as DNA: TGTGCCAGCATGGGGCAGGGCAAATACAATGAGCAGTTCTTC.

For the CDR3, the DNA is TGTGCCAGCAGCTTACAGGGCCCAAAAGAAGCTTTCTTT. Its protein product is CASSLQGPKEAFF. The rearrangement uses TRBV7-9 and TRBJ1-1; the D gene is possibly TRBD1 (5 bases). Germline CDR1 and CDR2: SEHNR and FQNEAQ (reference sequence). The CDR3 sequence is 13 residues long. V shed 2 bases and J shed 8 bases, with 12 bases lying between them.

V and J are TRBV7-9 and TRBJ1-2; the D is unclear. Trimming removed 5 bases at V and 5 bases at J, with 18 bases between. The germline CDR1 and CDR2 sequences are SEHNR and FQNEAQ (reference sequence). CDR3 length: 15 amino acids. The CDR3 here is CASSTQLGFGYGYTF. CDR3 in DNA: TGTGCCAGCAGCACCCAACTCGGTTTCGGGTATGGCTACACCTTC.

J is TRBJ1-5 and V is TRBV19; D is possibly TRBD1 (6 bases). Germline V lookup: CDR1 LNHDA, CDR2 SQIVND (reference sequence). This CDR3 spans 14 amino acids. The V end lost 7 bases, the J end lost 3 bases, and 13 bases lay between the germline ends. The chain's CDR3 is CASTPRDNNQPQHF. CDR3 in DNA: TGTGCCAGTACTCCCCGGGACAACAATCAGCCCCAGCATTTT.

The chain links TRBV7-3 to TRBJ1-2; 9 nucleotides line up with TRBD1. Germline V gene lookup returns CDR1 SGHTA and CDR2 FQGTGA. V dropped 5 bases and J dropped 6; count of bases not matched to a gene: 7. This CDR3 spans 14 amino acids. CDR3 in DNA: TGTGCCAGCAGCCCTACAGGGGGCGGGGATGGCTACACCTTC. Translating it yields CASSPTGGGDGYTF. The full variable domain, with the rest looked up from reference TRBV7-3 and TRBJ1-2, is GAGVSQTPSNKVTEKGKYVELRCDPISGHTALYWYRQSLGQGPEFLIYFQGTGAADDSGLPNDRFFAVRPEGSVSTLKIQRTERGDSAVYLCASSPTGGGDGYTFGSGTRLTVV.

In its sample, this clone was seen once. The chain uses TRBV5-1 and TRBJ2-7; D gene ambiguous. Germline V gene sequence: CDR1 SGHRS, CDR2 YFSETQ. The germline V and J ends were trimmed by 4 bases and 4 bases, with 9 bases remaining between them. The CDR3 covers 12 residues. CDR3 residues: CASSLTEYEQYF. For the CDR3, the DNA is TGCGCCAGCAGCCTCACAGAATACGAGCAGTACTTC.

This clone came up once. DNA for the CDR3: TGTGCCAGCAGCGTATTCAGGGAGGGGAAGCAGTACTTC. This sequence encodes CASSVFREGKQYF. This chain connects TRBV9 to TRBJ2-7; TRBD2 aligns across 7 bases. The CDR3 sequence is 13 residues long. Germline V gene lookup returns CDR1 SGDLS and CDR2 YYNGEE. The J segment lost 8 bases and the V segment lost 1 base, leaving 6 bases of the junction unmatched.

V usage is TRBV9 and J usage is TRBJ2-4, with 8 positions matching TRBD1. From germline, CDR1 is SGDLS and CDR2 YYNGEE. V shed 3 bases, J shed 7 bases, and the junction held 6 bases outside the gene matches. The CDR3 extends over 14 amino acids. The CDR3 protein is CASSGDRGGNIQYF. The CDR3 DNA is TGTGCCAGCAGCGGCGACAGGGGCGGGAACATTCAGTACTTC.

The rearrangement uses TRBV4-3 and TRBJ2-2; D unclear. CDR1 is LGHNA and CDR2 is YSLEER in the germline V gene. V lost 2 bases and J 3 bases, leaving 7 bases between the germline ends. The CDR3 loop spans 14 amino acids. The CDR3 nucleotides read TGCGCCAGCAGCCAATTATCCTACACCGGGGAGCTGTTTTTT. This encodes CASSQLSYTGELFF.

The CDR3 protein is CASSYTGQGGDTQYF. For the CDR3, the DNA is TGTGCCAGCAGTTATACAGGGCAAGGTGGAGATACGCAGTATTTT. This rearrangement joins TRBV2 to TRBJ2-3, with TRBD1 as a possible D gene (6 bases). Germline V gene lookup returns CDR1 SNHLY and CDR2 FYNNEI. V was clipped by 5 bases and J by 5 bases, with 17 bases between them. This CDR3 comprises 15 residues.

The V gene is TRBV27, the J gene TRBJ2-3, with D maybe TRBD2 (5 bases). This CDR3 comprises 15 residues. The germline V gene encodes CDR1 MNHEY and CDR2 SMNVEV (reference sequence). Trimming took 6 bases from V and 2 from J, leaving 15 bases between them. CDR3 residues: CASSAGSLPTDTQYF. CDR3 DNA: TGTGCCAGCAGCGCGGGTAGCCTTCCCACAGATACGCAGTATTTT.

The chain uses TRBV11-1 and TRBJ2-3; 10 bases match TRBD1. CDR1 and CDR2 (germline): SGHAT, FQDESV (reference sequence). This CDR3 comprises 19 residues. The trim removed 6 bases at V and 0 bases at J, leaving 15 bases unmatched. CDR3 nucleotides: TGTGCCAGCAGACCTTTCCCCACCGGGACAGGGGCGAGCACAGATACGCAGTATTTT. It translates to CASRPFPTGTGASTDTQYF.

The rearrangement uses TRBV6-1 and TRBJ1-4, with 7 bases identical to TRBD1. The CDR3 runs to 13 residues. After removal of 6 bases from V and 16 bases from J, the junction contained 14 bases not matched to a gene. Germline V CDR1 and CDR2: MNHNS, SASEGT. The CDR3 is CASSENRVGQEFF. The CDR3 DNA reads as TGTGCCAGCAGCGAGAATAGAGTCGGACAGGAGTTTTTT.

With regard to this clone: Other DNA sequences from this sample encode an identical CDR3 as well. V is TRBV18 and J is TRBJ2-7, with unresolved D. The CDR3 runs to 13 residues. The germline CDR1 and CDR2 sequences are KGHSH and LQKENI. V was pared by 3 bases and J by 2 bases, with 8 bases between. CDR3 sequence: CASSPGEAYEQYF. CDR3 nucleotides: TGTGCCAGCTCACCCGGTGAAGCCTACGAGCAGTACTTC.

The rearrangement uses TRBV5-6 and TRBJ1-1; D is possibly TRBD1 (5 bases). Germline V gene lookup returns CDR1 SGHDT and CDR2 YYEEEE. CDR3 length: 12 residues. V was shortened by 3 bases and J by 12 bases, with 15 bases between the two germline ends. The CDR3 reads CASSSRGPWSFF. The CDR3 DNA follows: TGTGCCAGCAGCTCTAGGGGTCCTTGGTCTTTCTTT.

The chain is built from TRBV5-8 and TRBJ1-5; 8 bases align to TRBD1. V was clipped by 2 bases and J by 4 bases; unmatched bases: 5. CDR3 length: 15 residues. Germline CDR1 and CDR2: SGHTS and YDEGEE. CDR3 sequence (DNA): TGTGCCAGCAGCTTTTTTGGACAGGGAAATCAGCCCCAGCATTTT. Amino acids: CASSFFGQGNQPQHF.

This chain joins TRBV7-2 and TRBJ2-5; 7 nucleotides align to TRBD2. The tail of the sequence fits TRBJ2-7 better, so the J call may be wrong. This CDR3 is built from 16 residues. The germline V gene encodes CDR1 SGHTA and CDR2 FQGNSA. The chain's CDR3 is CASSLAGGSGTYEQYF. CDR3 sequence (DNA): TGTGCCAGCAGCTTAGCTGGCGGGAGTGGGACCTACGAGCAGTACTTC.

This clone was seen only a few times. V usage is TRBV6-5 and J usage is TRBJ1-2; the match to TRBD1 covers 7 bases. Looked up from germline, CDR1 is MNHEY and CDR2 is SVGAGI. V shed 0 bases and J 7 bases; nucleotides not matched to a gene: 11. The CDR3 length is 16 residues. CDR3 DNA sequence: TGTGCCAGCAGTTACTCGGGGGCAGGGGGACGTTCTGGCTACACCTTC. It translates to CASSYSGAGGRSGYTF.

The gene calls are TRBV4-2 and TRBJ2-5; TRBD2 agrees at 12 bases. V shed 1 base, J shed 4 bases, and the junction held 4 bases outside the gene matches. The V gene's germline CDR1 is LGHNA and CDR2 YNFKEQ. The CDR3 is 16 residues long. Written as DNA, the CDR3 is TGTGCCAGCAGCCAAGGGACTAGCGGGACGGGAGAGACCCAGTACTTC. It codes for CASSQGTSGTGETQYF.

The V and J genes are TRBV11-1 and TRBJ2-5; D is perhaps TRBD1 (5 bases). Trimming cost V 1 base and J 7 bases, with 16 bases left between them. Germline V gives CDR1 SGHAT, CDR2 FQDESV (reference sequence). The CDR3 has 15 amino acids. The CDR3 region has the DNA TGTGCCAGCAGCTTAGGTTCAAGCACTCAGGGGACCCAGTACTTC. Residues: CASSLGSSTQGTQYF.

This clone turned up a few times. The chain combines TRBV30 with TRBJ2-3; 8 positions match TRBD2. The V gene end was trimmed by 5 bases and the J gene end by 0 bases; junction bases not matched to a gene: 10. The length of the CDR3 is 16 residues. CDR1 GTSNPN and CDR2 SVGIG come from the germline V gene (reference sequence). Here the CDR3 DNA reads TGTGCCTGGGAAAAAGGCGGGGGGCGTAGCACAGATACGCAGTATTTT. It translates to CAWEKGGGRSTDTQYF.

The rearrangement uses TRBV5-1 and TRBJ1-1, with 9 bases identical to TRBD1. CDR3 length: 14 amino acids. V lost 7 bases, J lost 7 bases, and 11 bases stayed unmatched. Germline CDR1 reads SGHRS; CDR2 reads YFSETQ. CDR3 residues: CASLPGQGNGEAFF. The CDR3 coding sequence is TGCGCCAGCCTACCCGGACAGGGGAACGGTGAAGCTTTCTTT.

This clone was counted a few times. V gene TRBV5-1 combines with J gene TRBJ2-6; no firm D call. CDR1 SGHRS and CDR2 YFSETQ come from the germline V gene. Trimming removed 1 base from V and 0 bases from J, with 11 bases in between. This CDR3 spans 17 amino acids. CDR3 region: CASSLTAYSSGANVLTF. For the CDR3, the DNA is TGCGCCAGCAGCTTGACAGCCTACAGCTCTGGGGCCAACGTCCTGACTTTC. The full variable domain, with the rest looked up from reference TRBV5-1 and TRBJ2-6, is KAGVTQTPRYLIKTRGQQVTLSCSPISGHRSVSWYQQTPGQGLQFLFEYFSETQRNKGNFPGRFSGRQFSNSRSEMNVSTLELGDSALYLCASSLTAYSSGANVLTFGAGSRLTVL.

The rearrangement links TRBV6-5 to TRBJ2-7; TRBD1 matches 7 bases. Germline CDR1 reads MNHEY; CDR2 reads SVGAGI. V gave up 6 bases and J gave up 4 bases; unmatched junction bases: 9. This CDR3 spans 14 amino acids. The CDR3 is CASSPGQEIYEQYF. CDR3 nucleotide sequence: TGTGCCAGCAGCCCTGGACAGGAAATATACGAGCAGTACTTC.

The J gene is TRBJ1-2, the V gene TRBV4-1; unclear D gene. V was shortened by 2 bases and J by 5 bases, with 30 bases between the two germline ends. Germline V gene data show CDR1 as MGHRA and CDR2 as YSYEKL. This CDR3 spans 20 amino acids. The CDR3 DNA follows: TGCGCCAGCAGCCAACTGGTCCCCTTAGGGAGGAGGGAACATAGGTATGGCTACACCTTC. This sequence encodes CASSQLVPLGRREHRYGYTF.

The rearrangement joins TRBV29-1 to TRBJ2-7; maybe TRBD1 (5 bases). The V and J ends lost 0 bases and 5 bases respectively, with 17 bases between them. In germline, CDR1 is SQVTM, CDR2 ANQGSEA. CDR3 length equals 15 residues. The CDR3 nucleotides read TGCAGCGTTGAAGAGGTGACAGCCCAGGGCGACGAGCAGTACTTC. Encoded protein: CSVEEVTAQGDEQYF.